The T cell receptor beta chain under discussion was sequenced for a study of T cells expressing NK-cell markers (dated by TCRdb to about 2020). The study in broad terms: TCR beta-chain repertoires were profiled in sorted CD3+CD56+NKG2C+, CD3+CD56+NKG2C- and CD3+CD56-NKG2C+ T-cell subsets from fewer than 10 donors. Of the eight sequenced donors, seven were found to be HCMV-seropositive and one was found to be HCMV-seronegative. All eight donors whose samples were sequenced were randomly selected healthy volunteers, three of them men and five women. Libraries were sequenced as 2 x 150 bp reads on Illumina HiSeq 2000/2500, MiSeq or NextSeq. Study-level results and caveats: Those dominant clonotypes were again the most abundant among CD3+CD56-NKG2C+ cells in several donors, at roughly 25-65%. Whether the expanded NKG2C-expressing T cell clones were specific for HCMV antigens remained unclear. In six donors, the dominant CD3+CD56+NKG2C+ clonotypes ranked among the top 10 CD8+ clonotypes, making up 1.0-7.0% of CD8+ T cells.

To determine HCMV serostatus, a commercial ELISA kit was used to detect HCMV-specific IgG in serum. Ficoll density gradient centrifugation was used to isolate peripheral blood mononuclear cells from blood. TCRdb records Illumina HiSeq 2000 as the sequencer. TCR beta cDNA libraries were prepared using 5'RACE template switching, which introduced a universal primer site and unique molecular identifiers. cDNA synthesis was primed from the TCR beta constant segment and was followed by two successive PCR amplification steps. In the paper's pipeline: MIGEC was used to demultiplex reads and group reads by UMI, and MiTCR was used to assemble and quantify clonotypes. To exclude erroneous sequences, only TCR cDNA sequences supported by at least two reads were retained. The tcR package was used for downstream repertoire analysis, with clonotypes matched between fractions based on CDR3 nucleotide sequence plus V segment. VDJmatch was used to annotate antigen specificity against VDJdb, with one amino acid substitution allowed in CDR3. TCRdb reprocessed the reads and provides one entry for every CDR3 protein sequence; no DNA is given. TCRdb, rather than the study authors, made the V and J calls. The sample's records list 300,000 to 450,000 distinct CDR3 sequences. Of the sample, over 4% falls within the top ten clones.

As regards this clonotype: Its antigen is not yet known.

The clonotype comes from a man aged 18-69 years in good health. Sequencing used blood T cells: a sorted CD56 or NKG2C T cell subset, CD4+ or CD8+ T cells, or bulk PBMC T cells (not recorded which).

CDR3 region: CASSLASGTSGGAGADTQYF. The rearranged segments are TRBV5-1 and TRBJ2-3; checking the TCRdb D call of TRBD2 is not possible without DNA. Inclusive of the bounding cysteine and phenylalanine, the CDR3 is 20 residues long. The DNA sequence is not available. CDR1 and CDR2 (SGHRS, YFSETQ) derive from the germline V gene.